This T cell receptor beta chain was sequenced during a study of Ad26.COV2.S vaccination and SARS-CoV-2 variants. For the study at large: Once or twice, 56 days apart, Ad26.COV2.S was delivered intramuscularly.

The table came from immunoSEQ multiplex PCR; TCRdb's copy has only in-frame clones and leaves some out. The table includes under 600,000 clones, 89% detected once. V was trimmed by 6 bases and J by 6 bases, leaving 16 bases between them. The CDR3 sequence is 14 residues long. Per germline, CDR1 MDHEN and CDR2 SYDVKM. The treatment is: over 15 received Ad26.COV2.S at low or high dose, single or two shots; 5 received placebo; per-sample allocation not given. Sampling happened 63 days after the first vaccine or placebo injection. The sequence was collected from a person aged 18-60 years who received the Ad26.COV2.S COVID-19 vaccine or a placebo. The sample was peripheral blood, taken in a trial of Ad26.COV2.S vaccine versus placebo. V and J are TRBV28 and TRBJ2-3; D is possibly TRBD2 (5 bases). CDR3 DNA: TGTGCCAGCAGCCCTCCGCCAGCGGACGATACGCAGTATTTT. Amino acids: CASSPPPADDTQYF.